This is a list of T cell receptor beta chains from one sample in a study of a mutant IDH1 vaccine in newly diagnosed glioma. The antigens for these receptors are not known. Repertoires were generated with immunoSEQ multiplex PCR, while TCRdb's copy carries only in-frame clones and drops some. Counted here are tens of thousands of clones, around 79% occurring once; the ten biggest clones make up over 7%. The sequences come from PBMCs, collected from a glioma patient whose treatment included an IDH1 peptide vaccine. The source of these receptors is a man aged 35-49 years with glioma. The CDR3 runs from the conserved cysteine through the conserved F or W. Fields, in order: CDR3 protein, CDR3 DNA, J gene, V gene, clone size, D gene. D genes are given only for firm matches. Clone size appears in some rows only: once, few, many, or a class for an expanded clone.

cdr3_aa: CASSLGGGNTGELFF
cdr3_nt: TGTGCCAGCAGCTTAGGCGGCGGTAACACCGGGGAGCTGTTTTTT
j_call: TRBJ2-2
v_call: TRBV11-3
clone_size: -
d_call: -

cdr3_aa: CAGSHGLDLGDTQYF
cdr3_nt: TGTGCCGGCAGCCACGGACTAGACCTAGGCGATACGCAGTATTTT
j_call: TRBJ2-3
v_call: TRBV7-2
clone_size: -
d_call: TRBD2

cdr3_aa: CASAARTYEQYF
cdr3_nt: TGTGCCAGTGCGGCTAGAACCTACGAGCAGTACTTC
j_call: TRBJ2-7
v_call: TRBV6-1
clone_size: -
d_call: -

cdr3_aa: CASSIKGAMNTEAFF
cdr3_nt: TGTGCCAGTAGTATTAAAGGAGCCATGAACACTGAAGCTTTCTTT
j_call: TRBJ1-1
v_call: TRBV19
clone_size: -
d_call: -

cdr3_aa: CASSHPPGGSSTDTQYF
cdr3_nt: TGTGCCAGCAGCCATCCCCCGGGAGGGAGCAGCACAGATACGCAGTATTTT
j_call: TRBJ2-3
v_call: TRBV7-9
clone_size: -
d_call: TRBD2

cdr3_aa: CASSSGQGDNTGELFF
cdr3_nt: TGTGCCAGCAGTTCCGGACAGGGAGATAACACCGGGGAGCTGTTTTTT
j_call: TRBJ2-2
v_call: TRBV6-6
clone_size: -
d_call: TRBD1

cdr3_aa: CASSPTGTRETQYF
cdr3_nt: TGTGCCAGCAGCCCGACGGGGACTAGAGAGACCCAGTACTTC
j_call: TRBJ2-5
v_call: TRBV7-7
clone_size: -
d_call: TRBD2

cdr3_aa: CASSIGRDYEQYF
cdr3_nt: TGTGCCAGTAGTATAGGGCGGGACTACGAGCAGTACTTC
j_call: TRBJ2-7
v_call: TRBV19
clone_size: -
d_call: -

cdr3_aa: CASRAGGTIVGNEQFF
cdr3_nt: TGTGCCAGCAGAGCGGGCGGGACTATAGTGGGTAATGAGCAGTTCTTC
j_call: TRBJ2-1
v_call: TRBV2
clone_size: -
d_call: TRBD2

cdr3_aa: CSVRKGAGAEAFF
cdr3_nt: TGCAGCGTCCGAAAGGGGGCCGGCGCTGAAGCTTTCTTT
j_call: TRBJ1-1
v_call: TRBV29-1
clone_size: -
d_call: TRBD1

cdr3_aa: CASSYSGGGGYTF
cdr3_nt: TGTGCCAGCAGTTACTCGGGAGGGGGCGGCTACACCTTC
j_call: TRBJ1-2
v_call: TRBV6-5
clone_size: -
d_call: TRBD1

cdr3_aa: CASSPDRTSYEQYF
cdr3_nt: TGTGCCAGCAGCCCCGATCGGACATCCTACGAGCAGTACTTC
j_call: TRBJ2-7
v_call: TRBV7-7
clone_size: -
d_call: -

cdr3_aa: CASSQESGGASGRAWEQFF
cdr3_nt: TGCGCCAGCAGCCAAGAGAGTGGAGGGGCTAGCGGGAGGGCCTGGGAGCAGTTCTTC
j_call: TRBJ2-1
v_call: TRBV4-3
clone_size: -
d_call: TRBD2

cdr3_aa: CASSEGDRTGTQYF
cdr3_nt: TGCGCCAGCAGTGAGGGGGACAGAACTGGGACCCAGTACTTC
j_call: TRBJ2-5
v_call: TRBV10-2
clone_size: once
d_call: TRBD1

cdr3_aa: CASSMTVSNTEAFF
cdr3_nt: TGTGCCAGCAGTATGACGGTATCGAACACTGAAGCTTTCTTT
j_call: TRBJ1-1
v_call: TRBV28
clone_size: few
d_call: -

cdr3_aa: CASSGLGPGANVLTF
cdr3_nt: TGTGCCAGCAGCGGACTAGGGCCCGGGGCCAACGTCCTGACTTTC
j_call: TRBJ2-6
v_call: TRBV6-5
clone_size: -
d_call: TRBD2

cdr3_aa: CASSKGGARADTQYF
cdr3_nt: TGTGCCAGTAGTAAAGGTGGGGCACGGGCAGATACGCAGTATTTT
j_call: TRBJ2-3
v_call: TRBV19
clone_size: -
d_call: -

cdr3_aa: CASSYSNRGVFEKLFF
cdr3_nt: TGTGCCAGCAGTTACTCGAACAGGGGTGTGTTCGAAAAACTGTTTTTT
j_call: TRBJ1-4
v_call: TRBV6-5
clone_size: -
d_call: TRBD1

cdr3_aa: CASSGTLAGESYNEQFF
cdr3_nt: TGCGCCAGCAGCGGAACACTAGCGGGAGAGTCCTACAATGAGCAGTTCTTC
j_call: TRBJ2-1
v_call: TRBV5-1
clone_size: -
d_call: TRBD2

cdr3_aa: CASSLDGSSLREQFF
cdr3_nt: TGTGCCAGCAGCTTAGACGGGTCTAGCTTGCGTGAGCAGTTCTTC
j_call: TRBJ2-1
v_call: TRBV7-2
clone_size: -
d_call: -

cdr3_aa: CASSRTTSSHQETQYF
cdr3_nt: TGCGCCAGCAGCCGCACGACTAGCAGCCACCAAGAGACCCAGTACTTC
j_call: TRBJ2-5
v_call: TRBV5-1
clone_size: once
d_call: TRBD2

cdr3_aa: CASSYSRSGGGRAFF
cdr3_nt: TGTGCCAGCAGTTACTCGAGGTCAGGGGGAGGGCGGGCTTTCTTT
j_call: TRBJ1-1
v_call: TRBV6-6
clone_size: -
d_call: TRBD1

cdr3_aa: CASTRRGDRFPGELFF
cdr3_nt: TGTGCCAGTACCCGTCGGGGGGACCGGTTTCCCGGGGAGCTGTTTTTT
j_call: TRBJ2-2
v_call: TRBV19
clone_size: -
d_call: TRBD2

cdr3_aa: CASSVQGARGAEAFF
cdr3_nt: TGTGCCAGCAGTGTCCAGGGGGCTCGGGGCGCTGAAGCTTTCTTT
j_call: TRBJ1-1
v_call: TRBV28
clone_size: -
d_call: TRBD1

cdr3_aa: CASSLARGSGNEQFF
cdr3_nt: TGTGCCAGCAGCTTGGCCAGGGGGTCGGGGAATGAGCAGTTCTTC
j_call: TRBJ2-1
v_call: TRBV5-4
clone_size: medium-sized
d_call: TRBD1

cdr3_aa: CSARPGQAEYF
cdr3_nt: TGCAGTGCTAGGCCCGGACAGGCAGAGTACTTC
j_call: TRBJ2-4
v_call: TRBV20-1
clone_size: few
d_call: TRBD1

cdr3_aa: CASSVEAAGNVYEQYF
cdr3_nt: TGTGCCAGCAGTGTTGAGGCGGCAGGGAACGTCTACGAGCAGTACTTC
j_call: TRBJ2-7
v_call: TRBV6-1
clone_size: -
d_call: -

cdr3_aa: CASSPDRDSDYEQYF
cdr3_nt: TGTGCCAGCAGTCCCGACCGGGATTCTGACTACGAGCAGTACTTC
j_call: TRBJ2-7
v_call: TRBV6-5
clone_size: once
d_call: -

cdr3_aa: CASSFLAGGYNEQFF
cdr3_nt: TGTGCCAGCAGCTTTCTAGCGGGAGGCTACAATGAGCAGTTCTTC
j_call: TRBJ2-1
v_call: TRBV11-2
clone_size: -
d_call: TRBD2

cdr3_aa: CASRGDRRPYEQYF
cdr3_nt: TGTGCCAGCAGGGGGGACAGGCGACCCTACGAGCAGTACTTC
j_call: TRBJ2-7
v_call: TRBV28
clone_size: -
d_call: TRBD1

cdr3_aa: CASSMGVEKDTQYF
cdr3_nt: TGTGCCAGTAGTATGGGAGTAGAAAAAGATACGCAGTATTTT
j_call: TRBJ2-3
v_call: TRBV19
clone_size: -
d_call: -

cdr3_aa: CASSQRDSGLYNEQFF
cdr3_nt: TGCGCCAGCAGCCAACGCGACTCCGGGTTGTACAATGAGCAGTTCTTC
j_call: TRBJ2-1
v_call: TRBV4-1
clone_size: -
d_call: -

cdr3_aa: CASLGPSSGNTIYF
cdr3_nt: TGTGCCAGCTTAGGGCCTAGCTCTGGAAACACCATATATTTT
j_call: TRBJ1-3
v_call: TRBV27
clone_size: -
d_call: -

cdr3_aa: CASSLFFRETQYF
cdr3_nt: TGTGCCAGCAGTTTATTTTTTCGGGAGACCCAGTACTTC
j_call: TRBJ2-5
v_call: TRBV27
clone_size: -
d_call: -

cdr3_aa: CASRPSGQGTDTQYF
cdr3_nt: TGCGCCAGCAGACCGAGTGGGCAGGGCACAGATACGCAGTATTTT
j_call: TRBJ2-3
v_call: TRBV4-1
clone_size: -
d_call: -

cdr3_aa: CASSPRTAEAGEQFF
cdr3_nt: TGTGCCAGCAGTCCCCGGACGGCCGAAGCAGGTGAGCAGTTCTTC
j_call: TRBJ2-1
v_call: TRBV6-5
clone_size: -
d_call: -

cdr3_aa: CASSLGGSYEQYF
cdr3_nt: TGTGCCAGCAGCCTCGGGGGATCCTACGAGCAGTACTTC
j_call: TRBJ2-7
v_call: TRBV27
clone_size: -
d_call: -

cdr3_aa: CASSPQTGVGTDTQYF
cdr3_nt: TGTGCCAGCAGCCCCCAGACAGGGGTTGGCACAGATACGCAGTATTTT
j_call: TRBJ2-3
v_call: TRBV7-6
clone_size: -
d_call: TRBD1